A single T cell receptor beta chain is shown here with its context. The sample belongs to a study of PD-1 blockade in classical Hodgkin lymphoma. Study background: Patients received nivolumab 3 mg/kg intravenously every 2 weeks.

Sequencing used immunoSEQ multiplex PCR; TCRdb keeps in-frame clones, though not all of them. The profile shows about 17,000 clones, less than 75% of them singletons. The sample's time point: cycle 4 day 1 (C4D1), after 5 to 7 weeks of nivolumab. Brentuximab vedotin exposure varied, and every patient relapsed after autologous stem cell transplantation. The receptor's source is a human donor with classical Hodgkin lymphoma. The source was peripheral blood mononuclear cells (PBMCs), collected before the fourth cycle of nivolumab.

The chain's CDR3 is CASSLVASGRGLDTQYF. The CDR3 DNA reads as TGTGCCAGCAGCTTGGTTGCTAGCGGGAGAGGGCTGGATACGCAGTATTTT. The rearrangement links TRBV5-4 to TRBJ2-3; TRBD2 matches 10 bases. Germline loops: CDR1 SGHNT, CDR2 YYREEE (reference sequence). V shed 0 bases, J shed 6 bases, and the junction held 10 bases outside the gene matches. CDR3 length: 17 residues.